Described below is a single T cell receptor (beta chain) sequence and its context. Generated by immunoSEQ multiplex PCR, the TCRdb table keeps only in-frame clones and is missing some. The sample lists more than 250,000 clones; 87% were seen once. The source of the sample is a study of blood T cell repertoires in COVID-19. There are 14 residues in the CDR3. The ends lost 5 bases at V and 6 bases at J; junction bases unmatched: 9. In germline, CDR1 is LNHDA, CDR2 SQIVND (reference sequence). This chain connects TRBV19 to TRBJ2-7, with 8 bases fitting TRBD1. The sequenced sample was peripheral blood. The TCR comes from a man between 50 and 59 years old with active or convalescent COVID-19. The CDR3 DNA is TGTGCCAGTAGTCAGACAGGGGTGGCGTTCGAGCAGTACTTC. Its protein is CASSQTGVAFEQYF.